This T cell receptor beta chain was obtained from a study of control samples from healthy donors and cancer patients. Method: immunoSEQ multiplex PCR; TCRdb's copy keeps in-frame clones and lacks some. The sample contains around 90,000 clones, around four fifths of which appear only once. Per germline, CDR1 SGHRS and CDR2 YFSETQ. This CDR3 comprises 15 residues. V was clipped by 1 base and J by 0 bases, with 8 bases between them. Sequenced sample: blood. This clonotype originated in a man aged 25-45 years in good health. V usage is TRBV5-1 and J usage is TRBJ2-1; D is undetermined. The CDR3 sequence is CASSLTLSSYNEQFF. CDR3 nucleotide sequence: TGCGCCAGCAGCTTGACGCTTAGCTCCTACAATGAGCAGTTCTTC.